The subject of this entry is one TCR beta chain. This CDR3 has 16 residues. Germline V gives CDR1 ENHRY, CDR2 SYGVKD. Trimming removed 2 bases from V and 0 bases from J, with 8 bases in between. The data are from a study of blood T cell repertoires in COVID-19. The table came from immunoSEQ multiplex PCR; TCRdb's copy has only in-frame clones and leaves some out. The sample records roughly 230,000 clones, about 85% being singletons. Sequencing used peripheral blood. The chain couples TRBV10-3 to TRBJ1-6; D unresolved. The sequence was obtained from a woman of 80 years or more with COVID-19, enrolled during active disease. The CDR3 region has the DNA TGTGCCATCAGTGAGACTAAAAGCTCCTATAATTCACCCCTCCACTTT. It codes for CAISETKSSYNSPLHF.